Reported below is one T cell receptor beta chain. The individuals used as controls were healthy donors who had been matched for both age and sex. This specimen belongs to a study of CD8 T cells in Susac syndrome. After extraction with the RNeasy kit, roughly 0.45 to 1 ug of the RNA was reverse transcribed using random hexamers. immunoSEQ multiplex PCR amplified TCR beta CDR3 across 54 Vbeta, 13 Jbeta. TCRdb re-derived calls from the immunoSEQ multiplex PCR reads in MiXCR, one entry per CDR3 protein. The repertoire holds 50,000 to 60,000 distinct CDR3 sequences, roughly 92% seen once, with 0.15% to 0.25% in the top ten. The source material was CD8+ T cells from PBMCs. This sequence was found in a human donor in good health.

The CDR3 loop is CATSSTSRGYTF. CDR3 bases: TGTGCCACCAGCAGCACCTCAAGGGGCTACACCTTC. The rearrangement uses TRBV15 and TRBJ1-2; no reliable D call. Trimming took off 3 bases at V and 8 bases at J, with 10 bases between the two ends. The CDR3 has 12 residues. Per the germline V gene, CDR1 is LNHNV and CDR2 is YYDKDF (reference sequence). The whole variable domain, filled in from reference TRBV15 and TRBJ1-2, reads DAMVIQNPRYQVTQFGKPVTLSCSQTLNHNVMYWYQQKSSQAPKLLFHYYDKDFNNEADTPDNFQSRRPNTSFCFLDIRSPGLGDTAMYLCATSSTSRGYTFGSGTRLTVV.